Reported below is one T cell receptor (beta chain). This entry belongs to a study of blood T cell repertoires in COVID-19. This CDR3 region has 15 residues. The trim removed 0 bases at V and 3 bases at J, leaving 3 bases unmatched. Germline V gene sequence: CDR1 SGHNT, CDR2 YYREEE (reference sequence). Assay used: immunoSEQ multiplex PCR; TCRdb lists only in-frame clones, some missing. The data hold about 400,000 clones, with approximately 89% observed a single time. Sequencing was carried out using PBMCs or T cells enriched from blood (not recorded which). The rearrangement links TRBV5-4 to TRBJ2-1; TRBD2 matches 7 bases. The source of this sequence is a woman aged 25 to 45 who had recovered from COVID-19. The CDR3 protein is CASSLAGGFYNEQFF. As DNA, the CDR3 is TGTGCCAGCAGCTTGGCGGGGGGTTTCTACAATGAGCAGTTCTTC.